The present T cell receptor (beta chain) was sequenced within a study of cytomegalovirus exposure and HLA in healthy donors. Primers: 60 Vbeta forward and 13 Jbeta reverse. Per the study methods: In a later analysis, around 10 million of 60 million to 80 million unique beta chains occurred in at least two donors. The data were produced by immunoSEQ multiplex PCR, yet TCRdb's version contains in-frame clones alone and is incomplete. The V and J calls and the clone size are those of that table, but D and trimming were determined from the DNA. The table records 110,000 or so clones, approximately 77% of them present only once. Turning to this clone: Its specificity is unknown.

Study-wide findings and caveats: Sequencing likely generated an artifact that appeared as a cluster of highly shared sequence variants. The authors assumed roughly uniform sequencing depth across donors for presence/absence analyses. An analysis that came later showed most CMV-associated TCR beta chains appearing HLA-restricted.

Germline V CDR1 and CDR2: LNHDA, SQIVND (reference sequence). Unmatched junction bases numbered 5, after V lost 6 bases and J lost 5 bases. The CDR3 spans 13 residues. The sequenced material came from PBMCs. The chain couples TRBV19 to TRBJ1-1; 8 bases match TRBD1. This TCR came from a man over 45 in good health and CMV-seropositive. The CDR3 DNA reads TGTGCCAGTAGCGCACAGGGGGTAACTGAAGCTTTCTTT. As protein: CASSAQGVTEAFF.